This T cell receptor (beta chain) is drawn from a study of Ad26.COV2.S vaccination and SARS-CoV-2 variants. Background on the study: Participants got Ad26.COV2.S intramuscularly, once or twice 56 days apart. Findings and limits, study-wide: Substantial post-vaccination breadth of spike-specific CD8+ and CD4+ T cell responses was reported.

The germline CDR1 and CDR2 sequences are SGDLS and YYNGEE. The CDR3 extends over 15 amino acids. Trimming took 3 bases from V and 3 from J, leaving 13 bases between them. Comment on this clone: The target antigen is unknown.

Described treatment: around 19 received Ad26.COV2.S at low or high dose, single or two shots; roughly five received placebo; per-sample allocation not given. Samples came from day 63 after the first vaccine or placebo injection. Its platform was an Ad26 vector, and its expressed antigen was Wuhan-strain SARS-CoV-2 spike. Only in-frame clones appear in the TCRdb table, and some are missing; sequencing was by immunoSEQ multiplex PCR. Of 440,000 or so clones in the sample, approximately 92% were seen once. The chain combines TRBV9 with TRBJ1-3; D may be TRBD1 (6 bases). This sequence originates from a person aged 18-60 years who received the Ad26.COV2.S COVID-19 vaccine or a placebo. The sequences come from peripheral blood, collected in a trial of Ad26.COV2.S vaccine versus placebo. CDR3 sequence: CASSARDTYGNTIYF. The CDR3 DNA reads as TGTGCCAGCAGCGCCCGGGACACGTATGGAAACACCATATATTTT.